This TCR beta chain was obtained from a study of blood T cell repertoires in COVID-19. About the research overall: Samples representing acute and convalescent COVID-19 were sourced from the United States, Italy and Spain. T cells, B-cell-depleted T cells, or PBMCs provided the cDNA or gDNA that served as material.

Per the study methods: Nucleated cell number was recorded as an estimate derived from reference gene primer amplification. TCRdb's table, derived via immunoSEQ multiplex PCR, lists solely in-frame clones and lacks some. That table supplies the V and J calls and clone size; D and trimming were determined from the DNA. The sample shows 350,000 or so clones, around 88% of them seen only once. The sequenced sample was peripheral blood. The TCR sequence derives from a woman under 40 with COVID-19, enrolled during active disease.

CDR3 loop: CASSVVGSPAPDTQYF. In DNA, the CDR3 is TGTGCCAGCAGCGTAGTGGGTAGCCCGGCTCCAGATACGCAGTATTTT. V usage is TRBV9 and J usage is TRBJ2-3, with unresolved D. CDR1 is SGDLS, CDR2 YYNGEE, per germline. CDR3 length: 16 residues. V shed 0 bases and J shed 4 bases, with 15 bases lying between them.